This T cell receptor beta chain is from a study of T-cell memory formation after mild COVID-19. Study-level findings and limits: Of the contracting clones, CD4+ ones lay mainly in CM and EM, and CD8+ ones in EMRA. Second-wave clones that peaked on day 37 lacked confirmed SARS-CoV-2 specificity.

MiXCR was run by TCRdb on the 5' RACE reads, yielding one entry per CDR3 protein. The data show approximately 410,000 distinct CDR3 sequences, with 20% to 25% seen just once and around 13% held by the top ten. This clonotype was seen more than once but under ten times. Its specificity is unknown. The CDR3 runs 18 residues. Trimming took 3 bases from V and 0 from J; bases not matched to a gene: 7. CDR1 and CDR2 from the germline V gene are SEHNR and FQNEAQ (reference sequence). Material: PBMCs or a T cell subset sorted from them (not recorded which). The rearrangement links TRBV7-9 to TRBJ2-4; 11 bases match TRBD1. The source is an adult woman who had mild COVID-19 (a few samples of this study predate the infection). Cell type and time point are not known. The CDR3 spells CASSFTGTGGVAKNIQYF. The DNA of the CDR3 is TGTGCCAGCAGCTTTACCGGGACAGGGGGGGTAGCCAAAAACATTCAGTACTTC.